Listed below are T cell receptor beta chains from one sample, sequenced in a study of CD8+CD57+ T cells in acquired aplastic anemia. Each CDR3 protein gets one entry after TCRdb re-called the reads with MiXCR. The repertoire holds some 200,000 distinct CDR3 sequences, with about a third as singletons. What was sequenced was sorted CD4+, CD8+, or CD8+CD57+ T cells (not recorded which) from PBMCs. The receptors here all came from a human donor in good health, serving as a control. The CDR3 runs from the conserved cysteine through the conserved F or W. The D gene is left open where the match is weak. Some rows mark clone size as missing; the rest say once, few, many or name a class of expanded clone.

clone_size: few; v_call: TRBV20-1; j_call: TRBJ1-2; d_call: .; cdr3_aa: CSARDQGGGAYGYTF; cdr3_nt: TGCAGTGCTAGAGATCAAGGCGGGGGGGCCTATGGCTACACCTTC
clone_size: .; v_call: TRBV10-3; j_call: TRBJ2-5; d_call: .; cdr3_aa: CAIKESLGGLKTQYF; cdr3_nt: TGTGCCATCAAGGAGTCGCTGGGGGGGCTAAAGACCCAGTACTTC
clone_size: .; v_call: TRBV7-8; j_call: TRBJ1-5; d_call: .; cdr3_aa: CASSLDGANQPQHF; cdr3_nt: TGTGCCAGCAGCTTAGACGGGGCAAATCAGCCCCAGCATTTT
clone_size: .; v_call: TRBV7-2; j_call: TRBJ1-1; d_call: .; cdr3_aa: CASSYGGGAWTEAFF; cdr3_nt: TGTGCCAGCAGTTATGGCGGGGGCGCATGGACTGAAGCTTTCTTT
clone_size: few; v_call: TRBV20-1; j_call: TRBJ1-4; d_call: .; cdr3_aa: CSARDREGIRKLFF; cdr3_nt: TGCAGTGCTAGAGACAGGGAAGGGATCCGAAAACTGTTTTTT
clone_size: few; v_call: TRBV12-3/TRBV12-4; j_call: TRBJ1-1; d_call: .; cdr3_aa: CASRPRQVMNTEAFF; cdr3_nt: TGTGCCAGCAGGCCGCGACAGGTTATGAACACTGAAGCTTTCTTT
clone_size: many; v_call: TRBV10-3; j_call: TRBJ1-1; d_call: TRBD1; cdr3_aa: CAIKTGERNTEAFF; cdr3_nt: TGTGCCATCAAGACAGGGGAGAGGAACACTGAAGCTTTCTTT
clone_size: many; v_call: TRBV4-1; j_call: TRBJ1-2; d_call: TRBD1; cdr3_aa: CASSPLGPDRVGAGYTF; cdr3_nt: TGCGCCAGCAGCCCCCTAGGGCCCGACAGGGTGGGAGCTGGCTACACCTTC
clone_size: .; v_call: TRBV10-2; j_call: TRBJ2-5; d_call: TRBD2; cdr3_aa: CASSEGYGGVQETQYF; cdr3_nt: TGCGCCAGCAGTGAAGGTTACGGGGGGGTTCAAGAGACCCAGTACTTC
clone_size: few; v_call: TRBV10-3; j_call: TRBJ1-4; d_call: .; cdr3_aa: CATSSVRQTGGSGEKLFF; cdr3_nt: TGTGCCACTTCTAGCGTGAGACAGACCGGTGGTTCGGGTGAAAAACTGTTTTTT
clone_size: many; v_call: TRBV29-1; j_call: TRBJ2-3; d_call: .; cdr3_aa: CSVEGVPGQDTDTQYF; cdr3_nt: TGCAGCGTAGAGGGCGTGCCGGGGCAGGATACAGATACGCAGTATTTT
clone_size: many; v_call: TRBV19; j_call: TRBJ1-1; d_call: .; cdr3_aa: CASSRDRWGTEAFF; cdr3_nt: TGTGCCAGTAGTAGGGACCGCTGGGGTACTGAAGCTTTCTTT
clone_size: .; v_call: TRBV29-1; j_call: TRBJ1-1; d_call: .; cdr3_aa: CSVASNLNTEAFF; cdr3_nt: TGCAGCGTTGCCAGCAACCTGAACACTGAAGCTTTCTTT
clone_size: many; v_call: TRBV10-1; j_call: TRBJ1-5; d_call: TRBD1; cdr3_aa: CASRTAGGRNQPQHF; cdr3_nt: TGCGCCAGCAGAACGGCAGGGGGTAGGAATCAGCCCCAGCATTTT
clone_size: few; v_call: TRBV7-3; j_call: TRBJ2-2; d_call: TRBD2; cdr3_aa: CASSKPGTSGSTGELFF; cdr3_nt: TGTGCCAGCAGCAAGCCGGGGACTAGCGGGAGCACCGGGGAGCTGTTTTTT
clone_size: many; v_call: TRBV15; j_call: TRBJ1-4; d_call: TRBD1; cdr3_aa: CATSRSQDRGAEKLFF; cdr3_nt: TGTGCCACCAGCAGATCCCAGGACAGGGGCGCTGAAAAACTGTTTTTT
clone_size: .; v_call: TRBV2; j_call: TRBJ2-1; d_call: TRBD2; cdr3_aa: CASSVTSGDEQFF; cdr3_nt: TGTGCCAGCAGTGTGACTAGCGGCGATGAGCAGTTCTTC
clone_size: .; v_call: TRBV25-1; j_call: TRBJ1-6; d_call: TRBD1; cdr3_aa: CASSFGDRASPLHF; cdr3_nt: TGTGCCAGCAGCTTCGGGGACAGGGCTTCACCCCTCCACTTT
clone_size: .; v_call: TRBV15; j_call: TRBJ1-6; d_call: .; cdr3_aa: CATSRGRASNSPLHF; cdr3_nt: TGTGCCACCAGCAGAGGCAGGGCAAGTAATTCACCCCTCCACTTT
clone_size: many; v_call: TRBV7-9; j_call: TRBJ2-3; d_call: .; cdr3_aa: CASSLAMSTDTQYF; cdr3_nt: TGTGCCAGCAGCTTAGCCATGAGCACAGATACGCAGTATTTT
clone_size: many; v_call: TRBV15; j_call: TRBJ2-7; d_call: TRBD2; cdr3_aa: CATSRDRGGNLREQYF; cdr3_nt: TGTGCCACCAGCAGAGATCGGGGAGGGAATCTTAGGGAGCAGTACTTC
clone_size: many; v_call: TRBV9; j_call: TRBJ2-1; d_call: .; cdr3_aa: CASSVGGSSNEQFF; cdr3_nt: TGTGCCAGCAGCGTAGGAGGATCCAGCAATGAGCAGTTCTTC
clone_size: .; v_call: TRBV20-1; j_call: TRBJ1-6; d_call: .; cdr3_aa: CSARVGDNSPLHF; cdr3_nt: TGCAGTGCTAGAGTTGGGGATAATTCACCCCTCCACTTT
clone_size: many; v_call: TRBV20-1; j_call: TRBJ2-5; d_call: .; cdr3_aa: CSASRPQETQYF; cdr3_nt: TGCAGTGCTAGTAGGCCGCAAGAGACCCAGTACTTC
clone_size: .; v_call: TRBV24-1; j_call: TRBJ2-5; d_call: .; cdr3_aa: CATSDVAEQTQYF; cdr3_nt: TGTGCCACCAGTGACGTGGCCGAGCAGACCCAGTACTTC
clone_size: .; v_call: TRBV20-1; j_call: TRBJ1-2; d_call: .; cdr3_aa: CSAKYYGYTF; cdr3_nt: TGCAGTGCTAAGTACTATGGCTACACCTTC
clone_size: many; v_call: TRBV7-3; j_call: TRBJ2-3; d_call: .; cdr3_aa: CASSLIGFTDTQYF; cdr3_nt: TGTGCCAGCAGCTTAATCGGGTTCACAGATACGCAGTATTTT
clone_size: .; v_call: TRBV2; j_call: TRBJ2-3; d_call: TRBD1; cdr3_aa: CASGGGTGADTQYF; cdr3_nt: TGTGCCAGCGGTGGCGGGACAGGGGCAGATACGCAGTATTTT
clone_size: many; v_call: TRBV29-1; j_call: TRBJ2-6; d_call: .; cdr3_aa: CSVGSSGANVLTF; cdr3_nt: TGCAGCGTTGGGAGCTCTGGGGCCAACGTCCTGACTTTC
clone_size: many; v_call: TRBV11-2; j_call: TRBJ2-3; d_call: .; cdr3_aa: CASSLVGGPATDTQYF; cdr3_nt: TGTGCCAGCAGCTTAGTGGGGGGGCCGGCCACAGATACGCAGTATTTT
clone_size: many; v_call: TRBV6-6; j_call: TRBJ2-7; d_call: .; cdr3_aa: CASSYKGQGNARQYF; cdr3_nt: TGTGCCAGCAGTTACAAAGGTCAGGGGAACGCAAGGCAGTACTTC
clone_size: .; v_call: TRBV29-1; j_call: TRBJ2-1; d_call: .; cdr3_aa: CSVEGEVWPYNEQFF; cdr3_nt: TGCAGCGTTGAGGGAGAGGTCTGGCCGTACAATGAGCAGTTCTTC
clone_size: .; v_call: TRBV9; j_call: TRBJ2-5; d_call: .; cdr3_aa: CASSVVPAGLGGRDQETQYF; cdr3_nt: TGTGCCAGCAGCGTAGTTCCAGCGGGGCTCGGGGGCCGTGACCAAGAGACCCAGTACTTC
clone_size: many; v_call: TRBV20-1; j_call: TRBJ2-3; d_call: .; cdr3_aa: CSALGQVDTDTQYF; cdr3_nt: TGCAGTGCTCTAGGGCAGGTAGACACAGATACGCAGTATTTT
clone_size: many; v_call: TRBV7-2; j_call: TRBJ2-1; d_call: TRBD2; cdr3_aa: CASTTLAGVYNEQFF; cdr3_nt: TGTGCCAGTACCACTTTAGCGGGGGTTTACAATGAGCAGTTCTTC
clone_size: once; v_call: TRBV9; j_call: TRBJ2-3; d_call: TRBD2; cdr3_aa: CASSVRVTGAGVPDTQYF; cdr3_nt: TGTGCCAGCAGCGTTCGGGTGACTGGAGCGGGAGTCCCAGATACGCAGTATTTT
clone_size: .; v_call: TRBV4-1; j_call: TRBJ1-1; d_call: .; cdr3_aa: CAGSQPSFGWHTEAFF; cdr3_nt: TGCGCCGGCAGCCAACCCTCATTTGGATGGCACACTGAAGCTTTCTTT
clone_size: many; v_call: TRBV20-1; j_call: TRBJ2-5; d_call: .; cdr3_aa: CSARGEETQYF; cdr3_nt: TGCAGTGCGCGGGGCGAAGAGACCCAGTACTTC
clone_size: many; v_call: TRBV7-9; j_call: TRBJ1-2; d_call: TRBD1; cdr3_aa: CASSRNRGPNYGYTF; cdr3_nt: TGTGCCAGCAGCCGTAACAGGGGGCCTAACTATGGCTACACCTTC
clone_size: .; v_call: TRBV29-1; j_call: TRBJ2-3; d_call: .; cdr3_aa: CSVLESTDTQYF; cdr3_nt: TGCAGCGTTCTTGAGAGCACAGATACGCAGTATTTT
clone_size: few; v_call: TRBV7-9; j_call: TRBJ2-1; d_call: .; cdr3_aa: CASSLYSSYNEQLF; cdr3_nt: TGTGCCAGCAGCTTGTATAGCTCCTACAATGAGCAGCTCTTC
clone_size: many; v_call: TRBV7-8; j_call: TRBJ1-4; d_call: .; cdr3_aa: CASSPLAGEKLFF; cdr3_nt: TGTGCCAGCAGCCCTCTAGCGGGTGAAAAACTGTTTTTT
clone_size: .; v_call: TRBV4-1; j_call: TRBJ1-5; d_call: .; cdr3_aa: CASSLWGGSNQPQHF; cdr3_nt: TGCGCCAGCAGCCTCTGGGGCGGTAGCAATCAGCCCCAGCATTTT
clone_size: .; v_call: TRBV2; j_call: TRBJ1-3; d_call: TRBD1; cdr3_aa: CASERQGLSGNTIYF; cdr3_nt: TGTGCCAGCGAAAGACAGGGGCTATCTGGAAACACCATATATTTT
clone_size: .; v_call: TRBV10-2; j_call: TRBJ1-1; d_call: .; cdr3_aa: CASRARSQNTEAFF; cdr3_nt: TGCGCCAGCAGAGCCAGGAGCCAGAACACTGAAGCTTTCTTT
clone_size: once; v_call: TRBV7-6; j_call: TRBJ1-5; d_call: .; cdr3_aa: CASSLQLGNQPQHF; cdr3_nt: TGTGCCAGCAGCTTACAGTTGGGCAATCAGCCCCAGCATTTT
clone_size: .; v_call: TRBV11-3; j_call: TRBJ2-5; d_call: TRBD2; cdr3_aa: CANRKEGLAGFSETQYF; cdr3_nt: TGTGCCAATCGCAAGGAGGGACTAGCGGGATTTTCGGAGACCCAGTACTTC
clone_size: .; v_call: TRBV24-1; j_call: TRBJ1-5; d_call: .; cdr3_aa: CAPNQPQHF; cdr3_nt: TGTGCCCCCAATCAGCCCCAGCATTTT
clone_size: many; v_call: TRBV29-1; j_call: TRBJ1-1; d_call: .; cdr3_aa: CSVPGSMNTEAFF; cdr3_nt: TGCAGCGTTCCCGGGTCCATGAACACTGAAGCTTTCTTT
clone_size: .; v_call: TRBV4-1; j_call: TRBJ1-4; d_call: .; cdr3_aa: CASSLRRGNNEKLFF; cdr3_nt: TGCGCCAGCAGCCTAAGGAGGGGTAATAATGAAAAACTGTTTTTT
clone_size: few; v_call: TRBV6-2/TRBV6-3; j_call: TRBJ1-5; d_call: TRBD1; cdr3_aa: CASSTRQGFRPQHF; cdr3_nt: TGTGCCAGCAGTACACGACAGGGGTTTAGGCCCCAGCATTTT
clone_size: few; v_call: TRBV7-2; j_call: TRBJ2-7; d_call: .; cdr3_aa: CASSPLATDSYEQYF; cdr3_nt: TGTGCCAGCAGCCCGCTAGCGACTGACTCCTACGAGCAGTACTTC
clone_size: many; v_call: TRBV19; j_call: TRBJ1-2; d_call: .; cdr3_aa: CASSIVGQSNYGYTF; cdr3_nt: TGTGCCAGTAGTATTGTAGGGCAGTCTAACTATGGCTACACCTTC
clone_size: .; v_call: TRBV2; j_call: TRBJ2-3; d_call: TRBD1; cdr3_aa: CASSEQGQADTQYF; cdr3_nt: TGTGCCAGCAGCGAACAGGGGCAGGCAGATACGCAGTATTTT
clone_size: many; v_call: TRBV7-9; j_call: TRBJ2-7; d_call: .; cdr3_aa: CASSLVRSTYEQYF; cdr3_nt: TGTGCCAGCAGCTTAGTCCGCAGCACCTACGAGCAGTACTTC
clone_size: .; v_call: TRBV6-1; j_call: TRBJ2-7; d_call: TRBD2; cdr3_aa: CASRAGLAVDEQYF; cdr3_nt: TGTGCCAGCAGAGCCGGACTAGCGGTGGACGAGCAGTACTTC
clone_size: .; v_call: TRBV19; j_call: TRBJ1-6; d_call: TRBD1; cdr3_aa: CASSLPSTGPSPLHF; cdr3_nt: TGTGCCAGTAGCTTACCATCGACAGGGCCCTCACCCCTCCACTTT
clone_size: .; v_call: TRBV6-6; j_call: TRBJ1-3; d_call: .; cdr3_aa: CASSYGTAGNTIYF; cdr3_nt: TGTGCCAGCAGTTACGGCACAGCTGGAAACACCATATATTTT